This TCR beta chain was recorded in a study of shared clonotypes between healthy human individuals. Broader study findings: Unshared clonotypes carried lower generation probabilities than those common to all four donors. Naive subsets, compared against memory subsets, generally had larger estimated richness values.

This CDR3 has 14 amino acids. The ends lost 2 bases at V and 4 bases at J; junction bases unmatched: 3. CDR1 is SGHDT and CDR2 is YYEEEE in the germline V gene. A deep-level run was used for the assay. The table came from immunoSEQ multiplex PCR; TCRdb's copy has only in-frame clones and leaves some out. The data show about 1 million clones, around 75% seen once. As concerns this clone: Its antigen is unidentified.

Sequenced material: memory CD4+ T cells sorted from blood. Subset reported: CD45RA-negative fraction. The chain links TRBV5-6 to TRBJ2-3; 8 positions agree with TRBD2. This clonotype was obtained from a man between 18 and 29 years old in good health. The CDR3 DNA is TGTGCCAGCAGCTTCGCGGGGGGTTCAGATACGCAGTATTTT. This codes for CASSFAGGSDTQYF.